The present T cell receptor (beta chain) was sequenced within a study of identical twins. Study-wide results and limits: Cross-sectional statistics underpinned the conclusions; the same donors were not followed. A lower insertion count was a feature of abundant cord blood beta clonotypes, with no such feature in memory repertoires. Out-of-frame alpha sequences common to twins exhibited an excess of low generation probability.

The V end lost 7 bases, the J end lost 2 bases, and 14 bases lay between the germline ends. This CDR3 region has 14 residues. This clonotype was picked up a small number of times. Its antigen is still unknown. TCRdb processed the 5' RACE reads anew with MiXCR; each CDR3 protein has one entry. This table has approximately 700,000 distinct CDR3 sequences, 18% appearing once. Separately, the same data were catalogued under a study of T cells expressing NK-cell markers. From that study: In the group of eight sequenced donors, seven were HCMV-seropositive and one was seronegative.

This TCR was recovered from a woman aged 18-29 years in good health. V and J are TRBV12-3 or TRBV12-4 and TRBJ1-1; D unclear. The specimen sequenced was PBMCs. CDR3 coding DNA: TGTGCCAGCACCCGATCGGGCCGTAACACTGAAGCTTTCTTT. Its protein product is CASTRSGRNTEAFF.